This T cell receptor (beta chain) was identified in a study of molecular identifiers for immune sequencing clone quantification. Sorting captured naive CD8 T cells as CD8+CD4-CCR7+CD45RA+. TCRdb called the PCR reads again in MiXCR, with one record for every CDR3 protein. The sample holds about half a million distinct CDR3 sequences, about 25% seen once. In its sample, this clonotype was seen a few times. Between the trimmed V and J ends, which lost 5 bases and 8 bases, there was a span of 15 bases. The CDR3 is 13 residues long. CDR1 MNHNY and CDR2 SVGAGI come from the germline V gene (reference sequence).

The sample consisted of naive CD8+ T cells from blood, with Jurkat cell RNA spiked in. Subset described: FACS-sorted CD8+CD4-CCR7+CD45RA+ naive T cells. The receptor was isolated from a human donor in good health. Some libraries in this study had Jurkat cell RNA spiked in. The J gene is TRBJ1-1, the V gene TRBV6-6, with no clear D. CDR3 region: CASSTWVSEEAFF. CDR3 bases: TGTGCCAGCAGTACCTGGGTGTCAGAGGAAGCTTTCTTT.